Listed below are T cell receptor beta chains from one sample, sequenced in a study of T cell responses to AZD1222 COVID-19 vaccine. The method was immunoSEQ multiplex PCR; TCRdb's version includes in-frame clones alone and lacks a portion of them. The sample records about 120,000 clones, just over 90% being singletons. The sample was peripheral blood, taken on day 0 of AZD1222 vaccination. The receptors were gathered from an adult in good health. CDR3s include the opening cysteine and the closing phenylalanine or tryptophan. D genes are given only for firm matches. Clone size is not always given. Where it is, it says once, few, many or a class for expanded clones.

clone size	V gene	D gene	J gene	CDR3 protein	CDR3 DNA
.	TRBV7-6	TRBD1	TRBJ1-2	CASSGTASYGYTF	TGTGCCAGCAGCGGGACAGCCAGCTATGGCTACACCTTC
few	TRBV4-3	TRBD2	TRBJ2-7	CASSQEFRSGGEQYF	TGCGCCAGCAGCCAAGAGTTCCGAAGCGGGGGGGAGCAGTACTTC
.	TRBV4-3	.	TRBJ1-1	CASSPAVVGSNTEAFF	TGCGCCAGCAGCCCCGCGGTTGTGGGGTCGAACACTGAAGCTTTCTTT
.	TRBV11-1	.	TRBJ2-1	CASSLRRSSYNEQFF	TGTGCCAGCAGCTTAAGGCGCAGCTCCTACAATGAGCAGTTCTTC
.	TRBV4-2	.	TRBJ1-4	CASSQEAARLFF	TGTGCCAGCAGCCAAGAGGCGGCACGCCTGTTTTTT
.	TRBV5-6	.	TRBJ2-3	CASSPGLGQISTDTQYF	TGTGCCAGCAGCCCCGGATTGGGCCAGATCAGCACAGATACGCAGTATTTT
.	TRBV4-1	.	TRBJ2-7	CASSQYQGPYEQYF	TGCGCCAGCAGCCAATACCAGGGGCCCTACGAGCAGTACTTC
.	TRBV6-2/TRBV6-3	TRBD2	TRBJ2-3	CASSYSVGATGGDTQYF	TGTGCCAGCAGTTACTCCGTAGGTGCCACGGGGGGAGATACGCAGTATTTT
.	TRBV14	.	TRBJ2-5	CASSQGVSQHAETQYF	TGTGCCAGCAGCCAAGGGGTTAGCCAGCACGCGGAGACCCAGTACTTC
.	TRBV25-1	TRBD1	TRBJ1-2	CATGTGYGYTF	TGTGCCACCGGGACAGGTTATGGCTACACCTTC
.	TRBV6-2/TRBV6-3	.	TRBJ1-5	CASSSQGSNQPQHF	TGTGCCAGCAGTTCACAGGGAAGCAATCAGCCCCAGCATTTT
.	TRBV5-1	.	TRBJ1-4	CASSFGINEKLFF	TGCGCCAGCAGCTTCGGCATTAATGAAAAACTGTTTTTT
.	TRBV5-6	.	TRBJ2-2	CASSLPGANTGELFF	TGTGCCAGCAGCTTGCCAGGCGCGAACACCGGGGAGCTGTTTTTT
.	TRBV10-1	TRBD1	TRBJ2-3	CASSEYRTGADTQYF	TGCGCCAGCAGTGAGTATAGGACAGGGGCAGATACGCAGTATTTT
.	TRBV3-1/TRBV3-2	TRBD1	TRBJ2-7	CASSLHGTGREQYF	TGTGCCAGCAGCTTACACGGGACAGGGAGAGAGCAGTACTTC
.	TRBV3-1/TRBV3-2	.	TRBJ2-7	CASSREDTPSSYEQYF	TGTGCCAGCAGCCGAGAGGACACTCCGAGCTCCTACGAGCAGTACTTC
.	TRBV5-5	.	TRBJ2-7	CASSFSLYEQYF	TGTGCCAGCAGCTTTTCCCTCTACGAGCAGTACTTC
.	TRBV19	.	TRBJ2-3	CASSPRLVGDTQYF	TGTGCCAGTAGTCCCCGTCTTGTGGGAGATACGCAGTATTTT
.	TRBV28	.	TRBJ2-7	CASSSRGKQYF	TGTGCCAGCAGTTCGAGGGGGAAGCAGTACTTC
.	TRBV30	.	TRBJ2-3	CAGGLGRTDTQYF	TGTGCCGGGGGGTTGGGCCGCACAGATACGCAGTATTTT
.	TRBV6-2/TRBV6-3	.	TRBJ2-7	CASSYDRLYEQYF	TGTGCCAGCAGTTACGACCGGCTCTACGAGCAGTACTTC
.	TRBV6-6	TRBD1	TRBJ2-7	CASSYSSGQGYEQYF	TGTGCCAGCAGTTATTCGTCGGGACAGGGTTACGAGCAGTACTTC
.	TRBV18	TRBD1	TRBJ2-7	CASSPPGGLYEQYF	TGTGCCAGCTCACCACCAGGGGGCTTGTACGAGCAGTACTTC
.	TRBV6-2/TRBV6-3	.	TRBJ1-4	CASSSETGTNEKLFF	TGTGCCAGCAGTTCGGAGACAGGAACTAATGAAAAACTGTTTTTT
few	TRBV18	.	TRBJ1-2	CASSPPAGNGYTF	TGTGCCAGCTCACCACCGGCAGGGAATGGCTACACCTTC
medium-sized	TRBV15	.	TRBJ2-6	CATSSLDNSGANVLTF	TGTGCCACCAGCTCCTTGGACAACTCTGGGGCCAACGTCCTGACTTTC
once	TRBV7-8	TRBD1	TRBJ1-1	CASSATGTGYTEAFF	TGTGCCAGCAGCGCCACCGGGACAGGGTACACTGAAGCTTTCTTT
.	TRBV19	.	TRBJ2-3	CASTGPNSGQGDTQYF	TGTGCCAGTACCGGACCCAACAGCGGTCAAGGTGATACGCAGTATTTT